Presented here are 9 T cell receptor beta chains from one specimen sequenced in a study of T cells in Graves' hyperthyroidism and ophthalmopathy. It was RNA transcripts that yielded the amplified TCR beta CDR3 regions. Carried out on the TCR CDR3, a first-round RT-PCR used the HTBI primer set. Using its own MiXCR run on the multiplex PCR reads, TCRdb lists one record per CDR3 protein. The sample has about 260,000 distinct CDR3 sequences, over 15% seen once; the top ten hold less than 35%. Sequenced material: blood. The receptors here all came from a woman under 30 with Graves' ophthalmopathy.

This clonotype was seen many times. The chain recombines TRBV3-1 with TRBJ1-1, with TRBD1 as a possible D gene (5 bases). Germline values: CDR1 LGHDT, CDR2 YNNKEL (reference sequence). There are 14 residues in the CDR3. Trimming pared 1 base from V and 7 bases from J, leaving 13 bases between. CDR3 nucleotide sequence: TGTGCCAGCAGCCAAGCTGGACACAGGCGTGAAGCTTTCTTT. Its translation is CASSQAGHRREAFF.

This clonotype was found many times. The chain recombines TRBV6-1 with TRBJ1-1; D ambiguous. The ends were cut back, 6 bases at V and 4 bases at J, with 21 bases in the middle. Per germline, CDR1 MNHNS and CDR2 SASEGT. The CDR3 has 16 amino acids. The CDR3 nucleotides are TGTGCCAGCAGAACCCTCCCGGGAGGGTCGTCCACTGAAGCTTTCTTT. The encoded protein is CASRTLPGGSSTEAFF.

This clonotype was observed many times. The gene calls are TRBV12-3 or TRBV12-4 and TRBJ1-1; 9 bases are a match to TRBD1. V dropped 6 bases and J dropped 5; count of bases not matched to a gene: 13. This CDR3 comprises 16 residues. The chain's CDR3 is CASSPRPGQGFTEAFF. CDR3 DNA sequence: TGTGCCAGCAGCCCCAGACCGGGACAGGGTTTTACTGAAGCTTTCTTT.

Many counts were recorded for this clonotype. This chain joins TRBV5-1 and TRBJ1-4, with D uncertain. Trimming took 3 bases from V and 4 from J, leaving 10 bases between them. The CDR3 covers 14 residues. Germline CDR1 reads SGHRS; CDR2 reads YFSETQ. Written as DNA, the CDR3 is TGCGCCAGCAGCTCGGACGGAAATAATGAAAAACTGTTTTTT. This encodes CASSSDGNNEKLFF. Supplemented by reference TRBV5-1 and TRBJ1-4, the full variable domain reads KAGVTQTPRYLIKTRGQQVTLSCSPISGHRSVSWYQQTPGQGLQFLFEYFSETQRNKGNFPGRFSGRQFSNSRSEMNVSTLELGDSALYLCASSSDGNNEKLFFGSGTQLSVL.

In its sample, this clonotype was seen many times. This chain links TRBV2 with TRBJ2-7; D gene uncertain. The CDR3 is 11 residues long. Trimming pared 1 base from V and 3 bases from J, leaving 1 base between. Germline CDR1 SNHLY, CDR2 FYNNEI. The CDR3 loop reads CASSEVYEQYF. In DNA, the CDR3 is TGTGCCAGCAGTGAAGTCTACGAGCAGTACTTC.

The CDR3 DNA sequence: TGTGCCAGCAGTTTTTTAGGAGGCAGGGTCGGGCCGACCGCCTACGAGCAGTACTTC. Translating gives CASSFLGGRVGPTAYEQYF. The V and J genes are TRBV28 and TRBJ2-7, with D perhaps assigned TRBD1 or TRBD2 (5 bases each). CDR3 length: 19 residues. Looked up from germline, CDR1 is MDHEN and CDR2 is SYDVKM. Trimming took off 3 bases at V and 2 bases at J, with 26 bases between the two ends.

This clonotype occurred many times. The chain joins TRBV18 to TRBJ2-5, with 7 bases that match TRBD2. The trim removed 3 bases at V and 1 base at J, leaving 2 bases unmatched. Per the germline V gene, CDR1 is KGHSH and CDR2 is LQKENI. This CDR3 comprises 14 residues. The CDR3 sequence is CASSPPSGQETQYF. The DNA of the CDR3 is TGTGCCAGCTCACCTCCTAGCGGCCAAGAGACCCAGTACTTC.

This clonotype was seen repeatedly, ten times or more. This chain connects TRBV4-1 to TRBJ2-5; 11 bases agree with TRBD2. The CDR3 is 15 residues long. Germline loops: CDR1 MGHRA, CDR2 YSYEKL. The V segment lost 4 bases and the J segment 9 bases; nucleotides outside the gene matches: 10. The CDR3, as DNA: TGCGCCAGCAGCCCCGGGACTAGCGGATCGGGGGCCCAGTACTTC. This encodes CASSPGTSGSGAQYF.

This clonotype was counted ten times or more. The rearrangement links TRBV27 to TRBJ2-1, with TRBD2 identical over 8 bases. The germline V gene has CDR1 MNHEY and CDR2 SMNVEV (reference sequence). The CDR3 spans 17 residues. The J segment lost 1 base and the V segment lost 5 bases, leaving 10 bases of the junction unmatched. CDR3 amino acids: CASSPRGATTSYNEQFF. For the CDR3, the DNA is TGTGCCAGCAGTCCGCGGGGGGCCACGACTTCCTACAATGAGCAGTTCTTC.